A selection of T cell receptor beta chains follows, all from one sample in a study of control samples from healthy donors and cancer patients. The assay was immunoSEQ multiplex PCR, and TCRdb's table has in-frame clones only and misses some. This table holds about 140,000 clones, roughly 89% found once. Input material: blood. Receptors were obtained from a man aged 18 to 29 in good health. Both conserved end residues are part of each CDR3. D genes are given only for firm matches. The size of a clone is reported for some rows only, either as once, few or many, or as a class for expanded clones.

. TRBJ2-2 TRBV10-2 . CASSETGELFF TGCGCCAGCAGTGAGACCGGGGAGCTGTTTTTT
. TRBJ2-1 TRBV10-2 . CASKGGNEQFF TGCGCCAGCAAAGGCGGCAATGAGCAGTTCTTC
. TRBJ2-5 TRBV5-1 TRBD2 CASSLGSSGRETQYF TGCGCCAGCAGCTTGGGGTCTAGCGGGAGAGAGACCCAGTACTTC
. TRBJ1-2 TRBV11-1 . CASSSRGKDYGYTF TGTGCCAGCAGCTCAAGGGGGAAAGACTATGGCTACACCTTC
. TRBJ1-2 TRBV5-1 TRBD1 CASSLQYLDWDRGLSGYTF TGCGCCAGCAGCTTACAATATTTAGATTGGGACAGGGGGTTGAGTGGCTACACCTTC
. TRBJ2-7 TRBV11-2 . CASSLDLPLGPYEQYF TGTGCCAGCAGCTTAGATCTACCACTCGGGCCCTACGAGCAGTACTTC
. TRBJ1-1 TRBV7-2 . CASSLQGQTGTEAFF TGTGCCAGCAGCCTACAAGGACAGACGGGGACTGAAGCTTTCTTT
. TRBJ2-1 TRBV4-1 TRBD2 CASSQGPVTSGYNEQFF TGCGCCAGCAGCCAAGGCCCTGTAACTAGCGGGTACAATGAGCAGTTCTTC
. TRBJ1-1 TRBV9 . CASSVTPNTEAFF TGTGCCAGCAGCGTAACCCCGAACACTGAAGCTTTCTTT
. TRBJ1-3 TRBV28 . CASHDSSHRNTIYF TGTGCCAGCCACGACAGCTCTCACAGAAACACCATATATTTT
. TRBJ2-5 TRBV7-3 . CASSPTGAPGETQYF TGTGCCAGCAGCCCAACGGGGGCTCCGGGGGAGACCCAGTACTTC
. TRBJ2-7 TRBV19 . CASSIGGGSYEQYF TGTGCCAGTAGTATAGGAGGAGGATCCTACGAGCAGTACTTC
. TRBJ2-5 TRBV3-1/TRBV3-2 . CASSQGGDLGKTQYF TGTGCCAGCAGTCAGGGTGGGGACTTAGGGAAGACCCAGTACTTC
. TRBJ1-1 TRBV7-9 . CASGGELNTEAFF TGTGCCAGCGGGGGAGAGTTGAACACTGAAGCTTTCTTT
few TRBJ1-4 TRBV14 TRBD1 CASSHDHRGRGEKLFF TGTGCCAGCAGCCACGACCACAGGGGGCGCGGGGAAAAACTGTTTTTT
. TRBJ2-7 TRBV7-3 . CASSQYYGTTGEQYF TGTGCCAGCAGCCAATACTACGGGACAACGGGGGAGCAGTACTTC
once TRBJ1-5 TRBV19 TRBD1 CASRGDRGGNQPQHF TGTGCCAGTAGGGGGGACAGAGGGGGCAATCAGCCCCAGCATTTT
. TRBJ1-3 TRBV15 . CATSMSTGNTIYF TGTGCCACCAGCATGTCAACAGGAAACACCATATATTTT
. TRBJ1-5 TRBV19 . CASKVVGVGNQPQHF TGTGCCAGTAAGGTTGTAGGGGTCGGCAATCAGCCCCAGCATTTT
. TRBJ2-2 TRBV25-1 . CASSDIRSNTGELFF TGTGCCAGCAGTGATATTCGTAGCAACACCGGGGAGCTGTTTTTT
. TRBJ1-4 TRBV7-9 . CASSYGGAANEKLFF TGTGCCAGCAGCTACGGGGGCGCAGCTAATGAAAAACTGTTTTTT
. TRBJ1-2 TRBV10-3 . CAIPGGFGYTF TGTGCCATCCCAGGTGGTTTTGGCTACACCTTC
. TRBJ2-5 TRBV7-8 TRBD2 CASRTFLAEVQETQYF TGTGCCAGCAGGACCTTCCTAGCGGAGGTCCAAGAGACCCAGTACTTC
. TRBJ1-3 TRBV4-3 . CASSQVGGFSGNTIYF TGCGCCAGCAGCCAAGTTGGCGGATTCTCTGGAAACACCATATATTTT
few TRBJ1-5 TRBV7-2 . CASSLTTGWSNQPQHF TGTGCCAGCAGCTTAACTACAGGATGGAGCAATCAGCCCCAGCATTTT
. TRBJ2-5 TRBV5-1 TRBD1 CASSTGEYQETQYF TGCGCCAGCAGTACAGGGGAGTACCAAGAGACCCAGTACTTC
. TRBJ2-2 TRBV9 . CASSVGRNTGELFF TGTGCCAGCAGCGTGGGACGGAACACCGGGGAGCTGTTTTTT
. TRBJ2-5 TRBV19 . CASSIALAGETQYF TGTGCCAGTAGTATAGCCCTGGCCGGAGAGACCCAGTACTTC
. TRBJ1-6 TRBV7-2 . CASSLTGLNSPLHF TGTGCCAGCAGCTTAACAGGGTTGAATTCACCCCTCCACTTT
. TRBJ2-5 TRBV7-7 TRBD1 CASSFSPLAQGAKETQYF TGTGCCAGCAGCTTTTCACCTCTAGCACAGGGGGCCAAGGAGACCCAGTACTTC
once TRBJ2-7 TRBV7-3 TRBD2 CASSPYPGGYEQYF TGTGCCAGCAGCCCCTACCCGGGAGGCTACGAGCAGTACTTC
. TRBJ1-2 TRBV7-2 . CASSSEINPGYGYTF TGTGCCAGCAGCTCAGAAATCAATCCGGGATATGGCTACACCTTC
. TRBJ2-5 TRBV15 . CATSRARGREGETQYF TGTGCCACCAGCAGAGCCAGGGGCAGGGAGGGGGAGACCCAGTACTTC
. TRBJ1-4 TRBV5-8 . CASSLVMQGEKLFF TGTGCCAGCAGCTTGGTAATGCAGGGGGAAAAACTGTTTTTT
. TRBJ2-5 TRBV9 . CASSVGDGSTQYF TGTGCCAGCAGCGTAGGCGATGGGTCGACCCAGTACTTC
. TRBJ1-2 TRBV6-5 . CASSYRDSGGYTF TGTGCCAGCAGTTACCGAGACTCGGGTGGCTACACCTTC
. TRBJ1-6 TRBV6-5 TRBD1 CASRATGGDESPLHF TGTGCCAGCAGAGCGACAGGGGGCGATGAGTCACCCCTCCACTTT
. TRBJ1-2 TRBV27 . CASSLKAVGQYAGYTF TGTGCCAGCAGTCTCAAGGCGGTTGGACAGTACGCTGGCTACACCTTC
. TRBJ2-6 TRBV11-2 . CASSFAGGGGPGANVLTF TGTGCCAGCAGCTTCGCGGGCGGTGGGGGACCCGGGGCCAACGTCCTGACTTTC
. TRBJ1-1 TRBV25-1 . CASSAGGKTEAFF TGTGCCAGCAGTGCAGGCGGGAAAACTGAAGCTTTCTTT
. TRBJ2-2 TRBV2 . CASRWASAGELFF TGTGCCAGTCGATGGGCGAGCGCCGGGGAGCTGTTTTTT
few TRBJ1-6 TRBV5-4 . CASSSGDNSPLHF TGTGCCAGCAGCTCAGGGGATAATTCACCCCTCCACTTT
. TRBJ2-7 TRBV5-1 TRBD2 CASRRTGLGYEQYF TGCGCCAGCAGACGAACGGGACTAGGCTACGAGCAGTACTTC
. TRBJ2-3 TRBV7-2 . CASSLVSDTQYF TGTGCCAGCAGCTTAGTTTCAGATACGCAGTATTTT
. TRBJ1-4 TRBV7-9 TRBD1 CASSSTGTGGVWNEKLFF TGTGCCAGCAGTTCAACCGGGACAGGGGGCGTCTGGAATGAAAAACTGTTTTTT
. TRBJ2-5 TRBV29-1 TRBD1 CSVEETGVETQYF TGCAGCGTTGAAGAAACAGGGGTAGAGACCCAGTACTTC
. TRBJ2-7 TRBV27 TRBD1 CASKEMTGIAYEQYF TGTGCCAGCAAAGAAATGACAGGGATCGCCTACGAGCAGTACTTC
. TRBJ2-1 TRBV7-3 . CASSTGPNNEQFF TGTGCCAGCAGCACAGGGCCCAACAATGAGCAGTTCTTC
. TRBJ1-1 TRBV4-1 . CASSQRDYTEAFF TGCGCCAGCAGCCAAAGGGACTACACTGAAGCTTTCTTT
. TRBJ1-4 TRBV2 . CASIKTGATNEKLFF TGTGCCAGCATAAAGACAGGTGCAACTAATGAAAAACTGTTTTTT
. TRBJ1-2 TRBV6-5 . CASSPGHSYGYTF TGTGCCAGCAGCCCGGGACACAGCTATGGCTACACCTTC
. TRBJ1-6 TRBV3-1/TRBV3-2 TRBD1 CASSRGQGNSPLHF TGTGCCAGCAGCCGGGGACAGGGGAATTCACCCCTCCACTTT
. TRBJ1-1 TRBV3-1/TRBV3-2 . CASSQGPVAEAFF TGTGCCAGCAGCCAAGGGCCAGTTGCTGAAGCTTTCTTT
. TRBJ1-1 TRBV5-6 . CASSFYRGQLNTEAFF TGTGCCAGCAGCTTCTACCGTGGACAGCTGAACACTGAAGCTTTCTTT
. TRBJ2-7 TRBV10-3 TRBD1 CAINRDRVNEQYF TGTGCCATCAACCGGGACAGGGTAAACGAGCAGTACTTC